This TCR beta chain was sequenced in a study of CD8 T cells in Susac syndrome. Random hexamers were used to reverse transcribe about 0.45 to 1 ug of RNA. Multiplex PCR with immunoSEQ amplified the TCR beta CDR3 across 54 Vbeta and 13 Jbeta. TCRdb called the immunoSEQ multiplex PCR reads again in MiXCR, with one record for every CDR3 protein. The sample yields some 300,000 distinct CDR3 sequences, 85% seen once. The T cells that were sequenced for TCR beta were CD8+ and CD4+ cells from blood. In the multiple sclerosis control group, patients were treatment-naive and had stable or active relapsing-remitting disease. Negative magnetic isolation gave CD8+ and CD4+ cells; FACS enriched CD8+ TEMRA. Trimming stripped 3 bases from V and 2 bases from J, with 6 bases between. This CDR3 spans 13 amino acids. Germline V gives CDR1 SGDLS, CDR2 YYNGEE.

Sequenced sample: CD8+ T cells from PBMCs. The clonotype was recovered from a human donor with multiple sclerosis. The chain has TRBV9 and TRBJ1-5; D is unclear. The CDR3 bases are TGTGCCAGCAGCGATTGCGGCAATCAGCCCCAGCATTTT. Protein product: CASSDCGNQPQHF.